These 13 T cell receptor beta chains were all obtained from the same sample, sequenced in a study of shared clonotypes between healthy human individuals. Only in-frame clones appear in the TCRdb table, and some are missing; sequencing was by immunoSEQ multiplex PCR. This sample yields some 1,100,000 clones, of which around 78% are seen a single time; roughly 0.56% belongs to the top ten. Sample: memory CD4+ T cells from PBMCs. Subset denoted: CD45RA-negative fraction. The receptors here all came from a man aged 18 to 30 in good health. Some clones in this sample may be carry-over from other donors' samples.

V gene TRBV29-1 combines with J gene TRBJ2-1, with D unresolved. V was trimmed by 5 bases and J by 2 bases, leaving 4 bases between them. The CDR3 consists of 11 residues. Germline CDR1 and CDR2: SQVTM and ANQGSEA. In DNA form, the CDR3 reads TGCAGCGTTAGGGCCTACAATGAGCAGTTCTTC. This sequence encodes CSVRAYNEQFF.

The rearrangement joins TRBV10-3 to TRBJ1-5, with 7 bases fitting TRBD1. Germline trimming cut 10 bases from V and 4 bases from J; bases unmatched to any gene: 10. From germline, CDR1 is ENHRY and CDR2 SYGVKD. The CDR3 is made up of 14 amino acids. The DNA for the CDR3 is TGTGCCACCGGACAGGATCTGGGGAATCAGCCCCAGCATTTT. The encoded protein is CATGQDLGNQPQHF.

V and J are TRBV30 and TRBJ1-3, with TRBD1 identical over 9 bases. This CDR3 has 16 residues. J gave up 2 bases and V 3 bases, and 8 bases lay outside the gene matches. Germline V gene sequence: CDR1 GTSNPN, CDR2 SVGIG (reference sequence). The CDR3 DNA is TGTGCCTGGAGCCCGGGACAGGGAAGACCTGGAAACACCATATATTTT. It specifies CAWSPGQGRPGNTIYF.

The chain couples TRBV6-6 to TRBJ2-7, with D uncertain. The V gene's germline CDR1 is MNHNY and CDR2 SVGAGI (reference sequence). The germline V and J ends were trimmed by 6 bases and 3 bases, with 12 bases remaining between them. The CDR3 sequence is 13 residues long. CDR3 nucleotides: TGTGCCAGCAGCGGGCCGGGTAACTACGAGCAGTACTTC. This sequence encodes CASSGPGNYEQYF.

This clone was counted a single time. The rearrangement joins TRBV28 to TRBJ1-5; TRBD1 matches at 12 bases. CDR3 length: 16 residues. In germline, CDR1 is MDHEN, CDR2 SYDVKM. Unmatched junction bases numbered 11, after V lost 3 bases and J lost 11 bases. As DNA, the CDR3 is TGTGCCAGCAGTTTTCTCGGGACAGGGGGCGCAGGGTCCCAGCATTTT. Protein sequence: CASSFLGTGGAGSQHF. Supplemented by reference TRBV28 and TRBJ1-5, the full variable domain reads DVKVTQSSRYLVKRTGEKVFLECVQDMDHENMFWYRQDPGLGLRLIYFSYDVKMKEKGDIPEGYSVSREKKERFSLILESASTNQTSMYLCASSFLGTGGAGSQHFGDGTRLSIL.

The gene calls are TRBV5-6 and TRBJ2-7; TRBD2 is a possible D gene (6 bases). This CDR3 is 15 amino acids long. Germline lookup yields CDR1 SGHDT and CDR2 YYEEEE. The V end was cut by 6 bases, the J end by 0 bases, with 16 bases between. The CDR3 sequence is CASTLAGRGSYEQYF. CDR3 coding DNA: TGTGCCAGCACCCTCGCGGGAAGGGGCTCCTACGAGCAGTACTTC. Filled out from reference TRBV5-6 and TRBJ2-7, the complete variable domain reads DAGVTQSPTHLIKTRGQQVTLRCSPKSGHDTVSWYQQALGQGPQFIFQYYEEEERQRGNFPDRFSGHQFPNYSSELNVNALLLGDSALYLCASTLAGRGSYEQYFGPGTRLTVT.

The chain combines TRBV7-2 with TRBJ2-7; D is unclear. V dropped 3 bases and J dropped 6 bases, with 18 bases sitting between them. This CDR3 has 15 amino acids. Germline V gene sequence: CDR1 SGHTA, CDR2 FQGNSA. CDR3: CASSFVREVTAEQYF. CDR3 nucleotides: TGTGCCAGCAGCTTCGTACGCGAAGTAACCGCCGAGCAGTACTTC. Supplemented by reference TRBV7-2 and TRBJ2-7, the full variable domain reads GAGVSQSPSNKVTEKGKDVELRCDPISGHTALYWYRQSLGQGLEFLIYFQGNSAPDKSGLPSDRFSAERTGGSVSTLTIQRTQQEDSAVYLCASSFVREVTAEQYFGPGTRLTVT.

V gene TRBV4-2 combines with J gene TRBJ1-2; D possibly corresponds to TRBD1 (5 bases). Trimming took off 0 bases at V and 5 bases at J, with 10 bases between the two ends. The germline gives CDR1 LGHNA, CDR2 YNFKEQ. The length of the CDR3 is 14 residues. The DNA for the CDR3 is TGTGCCAGCAGCCAAGACAGGGTCGGGTATGGCTACACCTTC. This gives the protein CASSQDRVGYGYTF.

In regard to this clone: Other DNA sequences in the sample encode the same CDR3. The chain links TRBV30 to TRBJ1-1, with unresolved D. V was cut by 2 bases and J by 1 base, with 5 bases left in between. The CDR3 has 12 residues. The germline CDR1 and CDR2 sequences are GTSNPN and SVGIG (reference sequence). The CDR3 here is CAWSRENTEAFF. The CDR3 DNA is TGTGCCTGGAGTAGGGAGAACACTGAAGCTTTCTTT.

This sequence joins TRBV29-1 and TRBJ2-3; D unresolved. The germline V gene has CDR1 SQVTM and CDR2 ANQGSEA. The CDR3 is 13 amino acids. Trimming pared 7 bases from V and 3 bases from J, leaving 14 bases between. The CDR3 here is CSGGLLQTDTQYF. In DNA, the CDR3 is TGCAGCGGTGGGCTCCTACAAACAGATACGCAGTATTTT.

The chain recombines TRBV5-1 with TRBJ2-7, with 10 bases aligning to TRBD1. Per germline, CDR1 SGHRS and CDR2 YFSETQ. This CDR3 spans 14 amino acids. Losses at the gene ends were 4 bases for V and 6 bases for J; bases not matched to a gene: 7. CDR3 sequence reads: CASSPGTGEGEQYF. The CDR3 DNA is TGCGCCAGCAGCCCAGGGACAGGGGAAGGCGAGCAGTACTTC. Full variable domain (rest looked up from reference TRBV5-1 and TRBJ2-7): KAGVTQTPRYLIKTRGQQVTLSCSPISGHRSVSWYQQTPGQGLQFLFEYFSETQRNKGNFPGRFSGRQFSNSRSEMNVSTLELGDSALYLCASSPGTGEGEQYFGPGTRLTVT.

This clone was seen once. This chain connects TRBV4-3 to TRBJ1-1; D unresolved. Between the trimmed V and J ends, which lost 0 bases and 4 bases, there was a span of 9 bases. Germline V gives CDR1 LGHNA, CDR2 YSLEER. This CDR3 spans 14 amino acids. The CDR3 bases are TGCGCCAGCAGCCAAGATGGTTCGGGCACTGAAGCTTTCTTT. Translating gives CASSQDGSGTEAFF.

The sample holds a few counts of this clone. CDR3 protein: CASSIIGAGANVLTF. CDR3 DNA sequence: TGTGCCAGTAGTATTATAGGGGCTGGGGCCAACGTCCTGACTTTC. The genes are TRBV19 and TRBJ2-6, with a possible D match to TRBD1 (5 bases). The V gene's germline CDR1 is LNHDA and CDR2 SQIVND (reference sequence). The ends were cut back, 3 bases at V and 2 bases at J, with 8 bases in the middle. The CDR3 is made up of 15 amino acids.